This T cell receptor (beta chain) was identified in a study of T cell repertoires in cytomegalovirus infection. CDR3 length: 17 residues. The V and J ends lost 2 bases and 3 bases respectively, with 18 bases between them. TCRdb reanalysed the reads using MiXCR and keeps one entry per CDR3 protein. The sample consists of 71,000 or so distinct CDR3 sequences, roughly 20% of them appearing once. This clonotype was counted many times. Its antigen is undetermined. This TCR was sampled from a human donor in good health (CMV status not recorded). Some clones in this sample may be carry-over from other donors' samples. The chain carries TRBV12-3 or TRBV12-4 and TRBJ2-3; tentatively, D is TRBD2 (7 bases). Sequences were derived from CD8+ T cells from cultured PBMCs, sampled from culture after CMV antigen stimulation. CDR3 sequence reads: CASSLWAGEGLTDTQYF. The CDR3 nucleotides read TGTGCCAGCAGTTTATGGGCAGGGGAGGGTTTAACAGATACGCAGTATTTT.